The next 25 T cell receptor beta chains were all read from a single sample in a study of blood T cells in healthy people across ages. The second PCR ran roughly 6 to 11 cycles with a sample-barcoded 5' primer and J-beta primers. TCRdb used MiXCR to reprocess the 5' RACE reads, holding one entry per CDR3 protein. Of hundreds of thousands of distinct CDR3 sequences listed, roughly 31% are singletons. Sample: blood. These receptors originate from a woman older than 75 in good health.

This clonotype was counted only a few times. The chain couples TRBV18 to TRBJ1-4; D unresolved. The germline V gene encodes CDR1 KGHSH and CDR2 LQKENI. The CDR3 loop spans 19 amino acids. Trimming took off 2 bases at V and 0 bases at J, with 19 bases between the two ends. The CDR3 region has the DNA TGTGCCAGCTCACCATCCTGGGTGAGCCCTCTTGCAACTAATGAAAAACTGTTTTTT. Residues: CASSPSWVSPLATNEKLFF. The full variable domain, its missing parts supplied by reference TRBV18 and TRBJ1-4, is NAGVMQNPRHLVRRRGQEARLRCSPMKGHSHVYWYRQLPEEGLKFMVYLQKENIIDESGMPKERFSAEFPKEGPSILRIQQVVRGDSAAYFCASSPSWVSPLATNEKLFFGSGTQLSVL.

The chain has TRBV29-1 and TRBJ2-1; TRBD2 might be the D (6 bases). Trimming pared 4 bases from V and 10 bases from J, leaving 14 bases between. CDR1 SQVTM and CDR2 ANQGSEA come from the germline V gene. CDR3 length: 12 residues. This CDR3 is CSVVVGGGEQFF. CDR3 DNA: TGCAGCGTTGTCGTGGGAGGTGGGGAGCAGTTCTTC.

In its sample, this clonotype was seen many times. J is TRBJ1-2 and V is TRBV29-1; D might be TRBD1 (5 bases). This CDR3 comprises 14 residues. With 8 bases removed from V and 2 bases from J, the gap between germline ends came to 18 bases. In germline, CDR1 is SQVTM, CDR2 ANQGSEA. The CDR3 loop is CSFWGGDRNYGYTF. For the CDR3, the DNA is TGCAGCTTCTGGGGGGGGGATAGGAACTATGGCTACACCTTC.

The sample holds many counts of this clonotype. The V gene is TRBV3-1, the J gene TRBJ2-1; D call uncertain. This CDR3 is 14 amino acids long. The ends were cut back, 1 base at V and 2 bases at J, with 6 bases in the middle. Germline V lookup: CDR1 LGHDT, CDR2 YNNKEL (reference sequence). CDR3 coding DNA: TGTGCCAGCAGCCAAGGTGCTACCTACAATGAGCAGTTCTTC. Its translation is CASSQGATYNEQFF.

Regarding this clonotype: This could be a read error, since a much larger clone is one nucleotide away. This rearrangement joins TRBV12-3 or TRBV12-4 to TRBJ2-5; 11 bases are a match to TRBD2. The trim removed 3 bases at V and 4 bases at J, leaving 4 bases unmatched. CDR3 length equals 15 residues. Here the CDR3 reads CASSFTSGGRETQYF. In DNA form, the CDR3 reads TGTGCCAGCAGTTTTACTAGCGGGGGTAGAGAGACCCAGTACTTC.

About this clonotype: The junction departs from germline at one end; a sequencing error may be responsible. CDR3 coding DNA: TGCGCCTGCAGCCACAGGGGGCAAAGGGCGGATACGCAGTATTTT. Translating gives CACSHRGQRADTQYF. This rearrangement joins TRBV5-1 to TRBJ2-3; 9 positions agree with TRBD1. Looked up from germline, CDR1 is SGHRS and CDR2 is YFSETQ. CDR3 length equals 15 residues. The full variable domain, its missing parts supplied by reference TRBV5-1 and TRBJ2-3, is KAGVTQTPRYLIKTRGQQVTLSCSPISGHRSVSWYQQTPGQGLQFLFEYFSETQRNKGNFPGRFSGRQFSNSRSEMNVSTLELGDSALYLCACSHRGQRADTQYFGPGTRLTVL.

The rearrangement links TRBV30 to TRBJ1-4; D unresolved. This CDR3 region has 13 residues. Deletions cut 0 bases from V and 8 bases from J, with 10 bases between. Germline values: CDR1 GTSNPN, CDR2 SVGIG (reference sequence). The CDR3 here is CAWSVLIGEKLFF. The CDR3 coding sequence is TGTGCCTGGAGTGTTCTCATCGGGGAAAAACTGTTTTTT.

This sequence joins TRBV20-1 and TRBJ1-1; D not resolved. The CDR3 spans 11 residues. The germline CDR1 and CDR2 sequences are DFQATT and SNEGSKA (reference sequence). The V gene lost 5 bases and the J gene lost 8 bases, with 12 bases spanning the gap. CDR3 in DNA: TGCAGTGCTCCCCTCGAGGGCGAAGCTTTCTTT. This codes for CSAPLEGEAFF.

The chain employs TRBV3-1 and TRBJ1-1; the D gene is possibly TRBD1 (6 bases). The CDR3 runs to 13 residues. Trimming removed 4 bases from V and 10 bases from J, with 16 bases in between. Per the germline V gene, CDR1 is LGHDT and CDR2 is YNNKEL (reference sequence). DNA of the CDR3: TGTGCCAGCAGCCGTGGGGGGGGGGCCTTAGCTTTCTTT. Translation: CASSRGGGALAFF.

The V call is TRBV7-2, the J call TRBJ2-7; TRBD1 aligns across 10 bases. Germline CDR1 SGHTA, CDR2 FQGNSA. The CDR3 length is 17 residues. V gave up 0 bases and J gave up 2 bases; unmatched junction bases: 7. The CDR3 DNA sequence: TGTGCCAGCAGCTTAGCGGGCGGGGACAGGGGAACCTACGAGCAGTACTTC. Translated, it gives CASSLAGGDRGTYEQYF.

The chain carries TRBV20-1 and TRBJ1-3; tentative D call: TRBD1 (5 bases). Germline V lookup: CDR1 DFQATT, CDR2 SNEGSKA (reference sequence). Trimming removed 0 bases at V and 3 bases at J, with 18 bases between. The CDR3 runs 17 residues. CDR3: CSARDFGQGFGGNTIYF. The CDR3 nucleotides are TGCAGTGCTAGAGATTTCGGGCAGGGCTTCGGTGGAAACACCATATATTTT.

This clonotype was observed at least ten times. This chain uses TRBV7-2 with TRBJ2-5; unclear D gene. Germline CDR1 and CDR2: SGHTA and FQGNSA. CDR3 size: 14 residues. V lost 2 bases and J 2 bases, leaving 9 bases between the germline ends. CDR3 nucleotide sequence: TGTGCCAGCAGCTTATCCGACATGCAAGAGACCCAGTACTTC. The encoded protein is CASSLSDMQETQYF.

The chain is built from TRBV7-6 and TRBJ2-7; no definite D call. The germline V gene encodes CDR1 SGHVS and CDR2 FNYEAQ. This CDR3 has 15 residues. V was pared by 1 base and J by 2 bases, with 12 bases between. The CDR3 bases are TGTGCCAGCAGCTTAGAGGATGCGGCTGCCTACGAGCAGTACTTC. It yields the protein CASSLEDAAAYEQYF.

Remarks on this clonotype: A much bigger clone sits one base away, suggesting this may be a read error. V gene TRBV5-1 combines with J gene TRBJ2-5, with D possibly called TRBD1 or TRBD2 (6 bases each). With 4 bases removed from V and 2 bases from J, the gap between germline ends came to 18 bases. This CDR3 has 16 residues. Germline values: CDR1 SGHRS, CDR2 YFSETQ. The CDR3 DNA follows: TGCGCCAGCAGCGTGGTCAGGGGAGGTGGTCAAGAGACCCAGTACTTC. Its protein is CASSVVRGGGQETQYF. The complete variable domain, with remaining parts taken from reference TRBV5-1 and TRBJ2-5, reads KAGVTQTPRYLIKTRGQQVTLSCSPISGHRSVSWYQQTPGQGLQFLFEYFSETQRNKGNFPGRFSGRQFSNSRSEMNVSTLELGDSALYLCASSVVRGGGQETQYFGPGTRLLVL.

Many counts were recorded for this clonotype. This chain connects TRBV7-9 to TRBJ2-7, with D uncertain. The CDR3 has 14 residues. The V end lost 3 bases, the J end lost 0 bases, and 9 bases lay between the germline ends. Germline assignment: CDR1 SEHNR and CDR2 FQNEAQ (reference sequence). Here the CDR3 DNA reads TGTGCCAGCAGCTTGGACCAGACCTCCTACGAGCAGTACTTC. Its translation is CASSLDQTSYEQYF.

This clonotype was detected ten times or more. CDR3 in DNA: TGCGCCAGCAGCACGGAACCCGGGACAGGGGCAGCCAAAAACATTCAGTACTTC. Translation: CASSTEPGTGAAKNIQYF. The genes are TRBV5-1 and TRBJ2-4, with 10 bases aligning to TRBD1. Germline loops: CDR1 SGHRS, CDR2 YFSETQ. V dropped 4 bases and J dropped 0; count of bases not matched to a gene: 10. The CDR3 spans 18 residues. The full variable domain, in which reference TRBV5-1 and TRBJ2-4 provide the parts outside the CDR3, is KAGVTQTPRYLIKTRGQQVTLSCSPISGHRSVSWYQQTPGQGLQFLFEYFSETQRNKGNFPGRFSGRQFSNSRSEMNVSTLELGDSALYLCASSTEPGTGAAKNIQYFGAGTRLSVL.

Of note for this clonotype: This sequence may be a read error, since a much larger clone differs from it by one base. As the CDR3 is not closed by the conserved phenylalanine or tryptophan, this likely results from a read error. The chain combines TRBV10-3 with TRBJ1-1; D gene unclear. This CDR3 region has 12 residues. Germline assignment: CDR1 ENHRY and CDR2 SYGVKD. Trimming took off 2 bases at V and 1 base at J, with 2 bases between the two ends. In nucleotides, the CDR3 is TGTGCCATCAGTGAGGGGAACACTGAAGCTTTCATT. Translating it yields CAISEGNTEAFI.

This clonotype was observed a handful of times. The J gene is TRBJ2-3, the V gene TRBV19; 9 bases match TRBD2. Germline V gene sequence: CDR1 LNHDA, CDR2 SQIVND (reference sequence). V lost 5 bases and J lost 2; bases outside the gene matches: 11. The CDR3 runs 17 residues. CDR3 amino acids: CASSPRASGDLTDTQYF. CDR3 bases: TGTGCCAGTAGTCCCCGGGCTAGCGGGGACCTCACAGATACGCAGTATTTT. Full variable domain (outside the CDR3, taken from reference TRBV19 and TRBJ2-3): DGGITQSPKYLFRKEGQNVTLSCEQNLNHDAMYWYRQDPGQGLRLIYYSQIVNDFQKGDIAEGYSVSREKKESFPLTVTSAQKNPTAFYLCASSPRASGDLTDTQYFGPGTRLTVL.

This clonotype appeared a few times. This may stem from a read error, because a much larger clone lies one nucleotide away. The rearrangement links TRBV7-9 to TRBJ2-5, with 9 nucleotides matching TRBD1. Germline-derived CDR1 and CDR2 are SEHNR and FQNEAQ (reference sequence). The V and J ends lost 3 bases and 11 bases, in that order; junction bases with no gene match: 7. The CDR3 runs 13 residues. The CDR3 region is CASSFDRGNEQYF. DNA of the CDR3: TGTGCCAGCAGCTTTGACAGGGGGAATGAGCAGTACTTC.

For this clonotype: One base away lies a much larger clone, so this may be a sequencing read error. The chain employs TRBV20-1 and TRBJ2-1; a weak D match, TRBD2 (6 bases). This CDR3 spans 12 amino acids. The germline CDR1 and CDR2 sequences are DFQATT and SNEGSKA (reference sequence). The CDR3 loop reads CRGGVGMSEQFF. The CDR3, as DNA: TGCAGGGGCGGGGTAGGGATGAGCGAGCAGTTCTTC.

This clonotype has ten or more counts. The gene calls are TRBV11-1 and TRBJ1-1, with TRBD1 matching over 10 bases. The CDR3 extends over 15 amino acids. CDR1 and CDR2 from the germline V gene are SGHAT and FQDESV (reference sequence). After removal of 5 bases from V and 1 base from J, the junction contained 4 bases not matched to a gene. The CDR3 protein is CASSHRDRGNTEAFF. The CDR3 DNA reads TGTGCCAGCAGCCACCGGGACAGGGGGAACACTGAAGCTTTCTTT.

With respect to this clonotype: A much larger clone is a single base away; this may be a read error. The CDR3 DNA is TGTGCCAGCAGGGGGGGACTAGCGGGGGTGAGCACCGGGGAGCTGTTTTTT. Translating it yields CASRGGLAGVSTGELFF. The chain has TRBV12-3 or TRBV12-4 and TRBJ2-2, with 14 bases lining up with TRBD2. CDR3 length: 17 residues. The trim removed 6 bases at V and 4 bases at J, leaving 7 bases unmatched.

This clonotype has a count of ten or more. V and J are TRBV3-1 and TRBJ1-1; the match to TRBD1 covers 8 bases. The ends lost 0 bases at V and 12 bases at J; junction bases unmatched: 6. The germline V gene encodes CDR1 LGHDT and CDR2 YNNKEL (reference sequence). The CDR3 runs 13 residues. The CDR3 nucleotides are TGTGCCAGCAGCCAAGAATCGAGGACAGGGACTTTCTTT. It specifies CASSQESRTGTFF.

This clonotype has at least ten counts. The chain couples TRBV7-2 to TRBJ2-3; no clear D. This CDR3 has 15 amino acids. V shed 2 bases and J shed 6 bases, with 15 bases lying between them. Germline loops: CDR1 SGHTA, CDR2 FQGNSA. Here the CDR3 DNA reads TGTGCCAGCAGCTTAACCCAGACGGCGTCGGATACGCAGTATTTT. It codes for CASSLTQTASDTQYF.

This clonotype showed up many times. The chain carries TRBV6-5 and TRBJ1-2; TRBD1 is a possible D gene (5 bases). The CDR3 covers 13 residues. V shed 2 bases and J shed 4 bases, with 8 bases lying between them. Germline V lookup: CDR1 MNHEY, CDR2 SVGAGI. The CDR3 nucleotides are TGTGCCAGCAGTTACGGGGGGGGCTATGGCTACACCTTC. Translating gives CASSYGGGYGYTF.